This record looks at one TCR beta chain sequence and its context. The sample is drawn from a study of immune cell composition in non-small cell lung cancer. Assay: immunoSEQ multiplex PCR; the TCRdb copy retains only in-frame clones and omits some. The table lists about 10,000 clones, approximately 74% of them singletons. The trim removed 4 bases at V and 7 bases at J, leaving 9 bases unmatched. The CDR3 runs to 16 residues. The V gene's germline CDR1 is SGHTA and CDR2 FQGNSA. The receptor's source is a human donor with non-small cell lung cancer. Specimen: lung tumor tissue. The gene calls are TRBV7-2 and TRBJ2-1; 11 bases are a match to TRBD1. The CDR3 protein is CASSYPGQGVLNEQFF. The CDR3 DNA is TGTGCCAGCAGCTACCCGGGACAGGGGGTTTTGAATGAGCAGTTCTTC.